This T cell receptor (beta chain) stems from a study of blood T cell repertoires in COVID-19. TCRdb keeps only in-frame clones here, not all; method: immunoSEQ multiplex PCR. The sample lists roughly 320,000 clones, around nine tenths occurring once. V lost 5 bases, J lost 8 bases, and 12 bases stayed unmatched. This CDR3 spans 15 amino acids. Germline V gene lookup returns CDR1 SGHRS and CDR2 YFSETQ. Sequenced material: peripheral blood. This chain connects TRBV5-1 to TRBJ1-4, with TRBD1 matching 7 bases. This TCR came from a woman aged 25 to 45 with COVID-19, enrolled during active disease. CDR3 nucleotide sequence: TGCGCCAGCAGTCGTCAGGGGGAAGCGGAAGAAAAACTGTTTTTT. Its translation is CASSRQGEAEEKLFF.